Sequencing of this T cell receptor (beta chain) was carried out in a study of blood T cell repertoires in COVID-19. The overall study: Sites across the United States, Italy and Spain contributed samples from acute and convalescent COVID-19. Sample material is recorded as cDNA or gDNA derived from T cells, B-cell-depleted T cells, or PBMCs.

Trimming left V 1 base short and J 7 bases short, with 17 bases between. The CDR3 runs 17 residues. Germline CDR1 reads MNHEY; CDR2 reads SMNVEV (reference sequence). Original handling: Estimation of nucleated cell counts was performed using reference gene primer amplification. Produced via immunoSEQ multiplex PCR; TCRdb's table is partial and in-frame only. V, J and clone size are taken as reported in that table, and D and trimming were inferred from the DNA itself. The data hold more than 300,000 clones, with roughly 88% observed a single time. This chain links TRBV27 with TRBJ1-6, with D possibly TRBD1 on 5 matching bases. The TCR sequence derives from a woman aged 50 to 60 with acute or convalescent COVID-19. Sequencing was carried out using peripheral blood. DNA for the CDR3: TGTGCCAGCAGTTTATTCCTCGAGTCGCGGACAAATTCACCCCTCCACTTT. This translates into CASSLFLESRTNSPLHF.